Shown below are 27 T cell receptor beta chains from a single sample sequenced in a study of cytomegalovirus exposure and HLA in healthy donors. Primers: 60 Vbeta forward and 13 Jbeta reverse. The protocol was immunoSEQ multiplex PCR, while the TCRdb copy is restricted to in-frame clones and leaves out a portion. This table has around 130,000 clones, 73% appearing once. Sample: PBMCs. These receptors were collected from a woman in her thirties or forties in good health and CMV-seropositive.

The J gene is TRBJ1-1, the V gene TRBV6-6; D perhaps matches TRBD1 (6 bases). This CDR3 is 14 amino acids long. V was clipped by 5 bases and J by 4 bases, with 14 bases between them. Germline lookup yields CDR1 MNHNY and CDR2 SVGAGI (reference sequence). CDR3 in DNA: TGTGCCAGCAGTCCTACAGGGCAGGGCACTGAAGCTTTCTTT. Protein sequence: CASSPTGQGTEAFF.

The chain couples TRBV5-1 to TRBJ1-4; TRBD1 aligns across 7 bases. There are 13 residues in the CDR3. V dropped 4 bases and J dropped 8; count of bases not matched to a gene: 5. Germline V gene lookup returns CDR1 SGHRS and CDR2 YFSETQ. This CDR3 reads CASSRVDREKLFF. DNA for the CDR3: TGCGCCAGCAGCCGCGTGGACAGGGAAAAACTGTTTTTT.

This clone occurred a few times. The chain has TRBV9 and TRBJ2-1; 9 bases line up with TRBD1. This CDR3 region has 16 residues. Germline V gene data show CDR1 as SGDLS and CDR2 as YYNGEE. The junction had 7 bases not matched to a gene; V was cut back by 4 bases and J by 2 bases. The CDR3 nucleotides are TGTGCCAGCAGCCCGTGGGACAGGGAGGCCTACAATGAGCAGTTCTTC. Its translation: CASSPWDREAYNEQFF.

This chain joins TRBV30 and TRBJ1-2; 7 nucleotides agree with TRBD1. The CDR3 spans 14 residues. CDR1 GTSNPN and CDR2 SVGIG come from the germline V gene (reference sequence). With 0 bases clipped from V and 4 bases from J, the junction kept 5 bases outside the gene matches. The CDR3 loop reads CAWSVTGTVYGYTF. The CDR3 bases are TGTGCCTGGAGTGTAACCGGGACAGTCTATGGCTACACCTTC.

This rearrangement joins TRBV28 to TRBJ1-6; perhaps TRBD1 as D (5 bases). The CDR3 is 15 residues long. Germline V gives CDR1 MDHEN, CDR2 SYDVKM. Trimming cost V 2 bases and J 14 bases, with 19 bases left between them. This chain's CDR3 is CASSLLGGAALTLHF. CDR3 DNA: TGTGCCAGCAGTTTACTTGGCGGGGCCGCTCTGACCCTCCACTTT.

The V call is TRBV4-2, the J call TRBJ2-7; 7 positions match TRBD2. Germline V gene lookup returns CDR1 LGHNA and CDR2 YNFKEQ. J was trimmed by 0 bases and V by 4 bases; bases with no gene match: 6. The CDR3 length is 15 residues. The CDR3 DNA follows: TGTGCCAGCAGCCCAGGAGCGGGGAGCTCCTACGAGCAGTACTTC. Translated: CASSPGAGSSYEQYF.

The CDR3 region has the DNA TGTGCCAGCAGTAGACGGACTTTGAACACTGAAGCTTTCTTT. This sequence encodes CASSRRTLNTEAFF. V usage is TRBV28 and J usage is TRBJ1-1, with D unclear. With 5 bases removed from V and 0 bases from J, the gap between germline ends came to 10 bases. Germline CDR1 MDHEN, CDR2 SYDVKM. This CDR3 spans 14 amino acids.

This clone was counted only a few times. The chain recombines TRBV18 with TRBJ1-2; TRBD1 aligns across 8 bases. CDR1 is KGHSH, CDR2 LQKENI, per germline. The CDR3 is made up of 13 amino acids. With V trimmed by 2 bases and J by 8 bases, 4 bases remained unmatched. CDR3 protein: CASSPATGVGYTF. The DNA for the CDR3 is TGTGCCAGCTCACCAGCGACAGGGGTCGGCTACACCTTC.

The CDR3 spells CASSLGGGSTDTQYF. The CDR3 nucleotides are TGTGCCAGCAGCTTGGGAGGCGGTAGCACAGATACGCAGTATTTT. The chain carries TRBV5-4 and TRBJ2-3, with D unresolved. This CDR3 is built from 15 residues. Germline loops: CDR1 SGHNT, CDR2 YYREEE (reference sequence). V dropped 0 bases and J dropped 0 bases, with 8 bases sitting between them.

The chain is built from TRBV7-2 and TRBJ2-7; 11 bases are shared with TRBD2. The CDR3 is 14 residues long. V lost 5 bases, J lost 5 bases, and 5 bases stayed unmatched. CDR1 is SGHTA and CDR2 is FQGNSA in the germline V gene. Here the CDR3 reads CASSRTSGSHEQYF. In nucleotides, the CDR3 is TGTGCCAGCAGCCGGACTAGCGGGTCCCACGAGCAGTACTTC.

This clone was counted between two and nine times. The V gene is TRBV30, the J gene TRBJ2-1, with D maybe TRBD2 (7 bases). The CDR3 sequence is 11 residues long. Germline loops: CDR1 GTSNPN, CDR2 SVGIG (reference sequence). V lost 8 bases, J lost 6 bases, and 11 bases lay in between. The DNA of the CDR3 is TGTGCCCGAGGGGGGGGCAATGAGCAGTTCTTC. This gives the protein CARGGGNEQFF.

The rearrangement joins TRBV18 to TRBJ2-3; 8 bases agree with TRBD2. Germline V gene lookup returns CDR1 KGHSH and CDR2 LQKENI. The V gene end was trimmed by 5 bases and the J gene end by 0 bases; junction bases not matched to a gene: 4. The CDR3 covers 15 residues. In nucleotides, the CDR3 is TGTGCCAGCTCAGAACTAGCGGCGAGCACAGATACGCAGTATTTT. Translation: CASSELAASTDTQYF.

The chain combines TRBV7-2 with TRBJ2-7; 8 bases are a match to TRBD2. Trimming took 5 bases from V and 7 from J; bases not matched to a gene: 10. Germline CDR1 and CDR2: SGHTA and FQGNSA. The CDR3 is made up of 14 amino acids. The CDR3 sequence is CASSLSGAAREQYF. In DNA, the CDR3 is TGTGCCAGCAGCCTTAGCGGGGCGGCCAGAGAGCAGTACTTC.

In regard to this clone: One end of the junction varies from germline; a read error may be responsible. The chain combines TRBV7-9 with TRBJ1-3; D not resolved. CDR3 length: 15 amino acids. The V gene's germline CDR1 is SEHNR and CDR2 FQNEAQ (reference sequence). The CDR3 region is CSSSLDRVSGNTIYF. The CDR3 DNA sequence: TGTTCCAGCAGCTTAGATCGAGTCTCTGGAAACACCATATATTTT.

J is TRBJ1-1 and V is TRBV23-1; TRBD1 matches 7 bases. TRBV23-1 is classed as an ORF, of uncertain function. V shed 4 bases and J 0 bases; nucleotides not matched to a gene: 14. The CDR3 sequence is 18 residues long. CDR3 residues: CASSPHSRDRDMNTEAFF. The CDR3 nucleotides read TGCGCCAGCAGTCCGCATAGCAGGGACAGAGATATGAACACTGAAGCTTTCTTT.

The chain combines TRBV10-3 with TRBJ1-1; 12 nucleotides match TRBD1. The junction had 11 bases not matched to a gene; V was cut back by 2 bases and J by 7 bases. CDR1 is ENHRY, CDR2 SYGVKD, per germline. This CDR3 contains 17 residues. The CDR3 loop is CAISEPGQGASEGEAFF. The CDR3 coding sequence is TGTGCCATCAGTGAGCCGGGACAGGGGGCTTCGGAGGGTGAAGCTTTCTTT.

A single count supports this clone. V is TRBV19 and J is TRBJ2-1; TRBD1 matches 10 bases. Germline V gene sequence: CDR1 LNHDA, CDR2 SQIVND (reference sequence). The CDR3 runs 16 residues. J gave up 0 bases and V 5 bases, and 4 bases lay outside the gene matches. The CDR3 loop is CASSWGDRGSYNEQFF. DNA for the CDR3: TGTGCCAGTAGTTGGGGGGACAGGGGCTCCTACAATGAGCAGTTCTTC.

The CDR3 loop reads CASRGQGNTIYF. The CDR3 DNA reads TGTGCCAGCAGGGGACAGGGAAACACCATATATTTT. The chain links TRBV28 to TRBJ1-3; TRBD1 aligns across 7 bases. Looked up from germline, CDR1 is MDHEN and CDR2 is SYDVKM. Trimming removed 6 bases from V and 4 bases from J; junction bases left unmatched: 0. The CDR3 extends over 12 amino acids.

The J gene is TRBJ1-3, the V gene TRBV6-6; D uncertain. With 0 bases removed from V and 0 bases from J, the gap between germline ends came to 6 bases. The CDR3 has 15 residues. Germline V gives CDR1 MNHNY, CDR2 SVGAGI (reference sequence). CDR3 sequence reads: CASSYSEGSGNTIYF. DNA for the CDR3: TGTGCCAGCAGTTACTCGGAGGGCTCTGGAAACACCATATATTTT.

The genes are TRBV29-1 and TRBJ2-7, with 10 bases lining up with TRBD1. The ends lost 4 bases at V and 2 bases at J; junction bases unmatched: 11. Germline CDR1 and CDR2: SQVTM and ANQGSEA. The CDR3 is 16 residues long. The CDR3 region has the DNA TGCAGCGTTGGAGGGGCCGGGACAGGGGTACCCTACGAGCAGTACTTC. Translating gives CSVGGAGTGVPYEQYF.

The chain has TRBV7-2 and TRBJ1-5; D remains ambiguous. The V end was cut by 1 base, the J end by 6 bases, with 10 bases between. The CDR3 is 14 residues long. From germline, CDR1 is SGHTA and CDR2 FQGNSA. The chain's CDR3 is CASSLGSVAQPQHF. The CDR3 coding sequence is TGTGCCAGCAGCTTAGGGAGTGTGGCTCAGCCCCAGCATTTT.

A few counts support this clone. V gene TRBV6-1 combines with J gene TRBJ1-1; 7 nucleotides agree with TRBD1. CDR3 size: 14 residues. J was trimmed by 1 base and V by 5 bases; bases with no gene match: 4. Germline-derived CDR1 and CDR2 are MNHNS and SASEGT. DNA of the CDR3: TGTGCCAGCAGTTCGACAGGGTGGAACACTGAAGCTTTCTTT. This encodes CASSSTGWNTEAFF.

The chain joins TRBV7-8 to TRBJ1-1, with TRBD1 as a possible D gene (6 bases). V was shortened by 1 base and J by 2 bases, with 11 bases between the two germline ends. This CDR3 has 15 amino acids. Looked up from germline, CDR1 is SGHVS and CDR2 is FQNEAQ. The CDR3, as DNA: TGTGCCAGCAGCTTAGGGAGGGGGGGAAACACTGAAGCTTTCTTT. Amino acid sequence: CASSLGRGGNTEAFF.

The rearrangement uses TRBV4-2 and TRBJ2-7; D perhaps matches TRBD1 (6 bases). This CDR3 has 16 amino acids. Trimming left V 0 bases short and J 0 bases short, with 12 bases between. Germline assignment: CDR1 LGHNA and CDR2 YNFKEQ. CDR3 sequence: CASSQEWRQDSYEQYF. CDR3 in DNA: TGTGCCAGCAGCCAAGAGTGGCGACAGGACTCCTACGAGCAGTACTTC.

The rearrangement joins TRBV28 to TRBJ2-2; D ambiguous. Trimming cost V 8 bases and J 1 base, with 5 bases left between them. Germline CDR1 is MDHEN and CDR2 is SYDVKM. The CDR3 runs to 12 residues. The CDR3: CASAENTGELFF. The CDR3, as DNA: TGTGCCAGCGCGGAGAACACCGGGGAGCTGTTTTTT.

The CDR3 spells CASSLAARGSYNEQFF. The CDR3 nucleotides are TGTGCCAGCAGCTTAGCCGCCAGGGGGTCCTACAATGAGCAGTTCTTC. The chain links TRBV7-2 to TRBJ2-1; 7 nucleotides match TRBD1. CDR1 SGHTA and CDR2 FQGNSA come from the germline V gene. The CDR3 totals 16 residues. V was pared by 0 bases and J by 1 base, with 3 bases of the junction left unmatched.

This sequence joins TRBV19 and TRBJ2-5, with D tentatively TRBD2 (5 bases). The CDR3 length is 12 residues. V dropped 6 bases and J dropped 7 bases, with 12 bases sitting between them. From germline, CDR1 is LNHDA and CDR2 SQIVND (reference sequence). Written as DNA, the CDR3 is TGTGCCAGTAGCGGGGAGTGGGGGACCCAGTACTTC. Translating it yields CASSGEWGTQYF. The whole variable domain, filled in from reference TRBV19 and TRBJ2-5, reads DGGITQSPKYLFRKEGQNVTLSCEQNLNHDAMYWYRQDPGQGLRLIYYSQIVNDFQKGDIAEGYSVSREKKESFPLTVTSAQKNPTAFYLCASSGEWGTQYFGPGTRLLVL.